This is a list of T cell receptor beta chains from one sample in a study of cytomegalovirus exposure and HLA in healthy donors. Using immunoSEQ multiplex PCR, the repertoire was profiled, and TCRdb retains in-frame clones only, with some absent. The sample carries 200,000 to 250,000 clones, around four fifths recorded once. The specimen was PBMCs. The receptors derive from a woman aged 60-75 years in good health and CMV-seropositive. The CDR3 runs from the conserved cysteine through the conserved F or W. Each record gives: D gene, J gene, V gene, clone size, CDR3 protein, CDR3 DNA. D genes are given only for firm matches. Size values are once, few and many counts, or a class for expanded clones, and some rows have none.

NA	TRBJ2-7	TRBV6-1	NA	CASREGGSYEQYF	TGTGCCAGCAGAGAGGGTGGGTCATACGAGCAGTACTTC
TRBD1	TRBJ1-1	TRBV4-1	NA	CASSRTGGGYTEAFF	TGCGCCAGCAGCAGGACAGGGGGCGGGTACACTGAAGCTTTCTTT
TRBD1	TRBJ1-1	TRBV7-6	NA	CASSLAPQGEGTEAFF	TGTGCCAGCAGCTTAGCGCCACAGGGGGAGGGCACTGAAGCTTTCTTT
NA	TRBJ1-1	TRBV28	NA	CASKRMNTEAFF	TGTGCCAGCAAGCGGATGAACACTGAAGCTTTCTTT
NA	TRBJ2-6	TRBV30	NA	CASEGISGANVLTF	TGTGCCTCGGAGGGGATTTCTGGGGCCAACGTCCTGACTTTC
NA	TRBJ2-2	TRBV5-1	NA	CASSFGGIWELFF	TGCGCCAGCAGTTTCGGGGGTATATGGGAGCTGTTTTTT
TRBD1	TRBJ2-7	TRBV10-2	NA	CASSGWDRGYEQYF	TGCGCCAGCAGTGGATGGGACAGGGGCTACGAGCAGTACTTC
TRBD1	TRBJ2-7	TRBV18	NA	CATAQGVTYEQYF	TGTGCCACTGCCCAGGGGGTAACCTACGAGCAGTACTTC
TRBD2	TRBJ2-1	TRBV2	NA	CASSGLAGAVNEQFF	TGTGCCAGCAGTGGCCTAGCGGGAGCTGTCAATGAGCAGTTCTTC
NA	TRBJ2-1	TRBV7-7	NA	CASSLGSGSNEQFF	TGTGCCAGCAGCTTAGGATCCGGGTCTAATGAGCAGTTCTTC
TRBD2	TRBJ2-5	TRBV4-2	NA	CASSQGTSGQETQYF	TGTGCCAGCAGCCAGGGTACTAGCGGACAAGAGACCCAGTACTTC
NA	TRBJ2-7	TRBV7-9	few	CASSLAASYEQYF	TGTGCCAGCAGCTTAGCGGCCTCCTACGAGCAGTACTTC
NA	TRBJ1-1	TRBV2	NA	CASSEREGNTEAFF	TGTGCCAGCAGTGAGCGGGAAGGGAACACTGAAGCTTTCTTT
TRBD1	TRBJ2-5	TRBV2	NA	CASNKDREETQYF	TGTGCCAGCAACAAGGACAGGGAAGAGACCCAGTACTTC
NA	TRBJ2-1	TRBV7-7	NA	CASSLVEDGGEQFF	TGTGCCAGCAGCTTAGTGGAGGACGGGGGTGAGCAGTTCTTC
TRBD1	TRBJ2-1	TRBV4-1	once	CASSQEIGQGLNEQFF	TGCGCCAGCAGCCAAGAGATCGGACAGGGATTGAATGAGCAGTTCTTC